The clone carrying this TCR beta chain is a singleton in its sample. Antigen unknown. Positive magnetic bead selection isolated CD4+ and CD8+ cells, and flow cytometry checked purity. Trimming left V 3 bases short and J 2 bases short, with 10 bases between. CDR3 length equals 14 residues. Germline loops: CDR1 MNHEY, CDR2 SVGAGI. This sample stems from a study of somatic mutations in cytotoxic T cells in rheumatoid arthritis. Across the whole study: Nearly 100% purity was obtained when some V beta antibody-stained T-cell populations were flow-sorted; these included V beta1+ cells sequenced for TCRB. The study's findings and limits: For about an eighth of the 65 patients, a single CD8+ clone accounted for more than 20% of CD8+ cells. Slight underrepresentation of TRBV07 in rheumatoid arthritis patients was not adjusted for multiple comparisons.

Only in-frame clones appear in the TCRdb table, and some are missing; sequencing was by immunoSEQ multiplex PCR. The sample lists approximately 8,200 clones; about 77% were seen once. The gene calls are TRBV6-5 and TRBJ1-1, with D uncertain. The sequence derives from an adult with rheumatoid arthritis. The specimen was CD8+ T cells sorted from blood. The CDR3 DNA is TGTGCCAGCAGTTATGACCGGTATAACACTGAAGCTTTCTTT. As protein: CASSYDRYNTEAFF.